This TCR beta chain was profiled in a study of neurological immune-mediated disorders. TCRdb re-called the 5' RACE reads through MiXCR, storing one row per CDR3 protein. The data contain under 45,000 distinct CDR3 sequences, approximately 11% of them singletons. This clonotype was found a few times. Germline lookup yields CDR1 SGHRS and CDR2 YFSETQ. Trimming removed 6 bases from V and 10 bases from J; junction bases left unmatched: 10. The CDR3 totals 14 residues. V and J are TRBV5-1 and TRBJ2-1; 10 positions agree with TRBD2. The source material was PBMCs. This sequence was found in a female donor in good health. CDR3 protein: CASTQVAGGREQFF. The DNA for the CDR3 is TGCGCCAGCACCCAGGTAGCGGGAGGACGAGAGCAGTTCTTC.